Listed below are T cell receptor beta chains from one sample, sequenced in a study of CD8+CD57+ T cells in acquired aplastic anemia. From the reads, TCRdb called clonotypes with MiXCR, one entry per CDR3 protein. This table holds around 220,000 distinct CDR3 sequences, roughly 45% found once. Sequenced material: sorted CD4+, CD8+, or CD8+CD57+ T cells (not recorded which) from PBMCs. These receptors all come from a human donor with aplastic anemia. Both conserved end residues are part of each CDR3. D genes are given only for firm matches. Size tells how often a clone was seen (once, few, many) or the class of an expanded clone, and some rows leave it out.

v_call	clone_size	j_call	d_call	cdr3_aa	cdr3_nt
TRBV5-1	many	TRBJ2-5	TRBD1	CASSLDRAETQYF	TGCGCCAGCAGCTTAGACAGGGCTGAGACCCAGTACTTC
TRBV28	many	TRBJ2-5	TRBD1	CASSLLGTGEVTQYF	TGTGCCAGCAGTTTACTTGGGACAGGGGAGGTGACCCAGTACTTC
TRBV25-1	-	TRBJ2-7	-	CASSDRDTYEQYF	TGTGCCAGCAGTGACAGGGATACCTACGAGCAGTACTTC
TRBV3-1	-	TRBJ2-1	-	CASSQGAGTYNEQFF	TGTGCCAGCAGCCAAGGTGCCGGGACCTACAATGAGCAGTTCTTC
TRBV19	many	TRBJ1-5	-	CASGTVGGPNQPQHF	TGTGCCAGTGGTACCGTAGGAGGACCCAATCAGCCCCAGCATTTT
TRBV12-3/TRBV12-4	once	TRBJ2-2	TRBD2	CASSIGLAGSF	TGTGCCAGCAGCATAGGACTAGCGGGAAGTTTT
TRBV2	few	TRBJ1-2	-	CASSAGVREGYGYTF	TGTGCCAGCAGTGCGGGCGTCAGGGAGGGTTATGGCTACACCTTC
TRBV28	many	TRBJ1-5	TRBD1	CASSLPALTGTTPQHF	TGTGCCAGCAGTTTACCCGCGTTGACAGGGACGACGCCCCAGCATTTT
TRBV5-1	-	TRBJ2-1	-	CASSLRDTGVQFF	TGCGCCAGCAGCTTGAGGGACACCGGGGTCCAGTTCTTC
TRBV20-1	many	TRBJ2-3	-	CSAPLSGAGYTDTQYF	TGCAGTGCCCCCCTTTCTGGAGCGGGCTACACAGATACGCAGTATTTT
TRBV2	-	TRBJ2-3	TRBD1	CASLGDRGTDTQYF	TGTGCCAGCCTGGGTGACAGGGGCACAGATACGCAGTATTTT
TRBV9	many	TRBJ1-6	-	CASSVAWDSPLHF	TGTGCCAGCAGCGTAGCTTGGGATTCACCCCTCCACTTT
TRBV7-2	-	TRBJ2-7	-	CASSLARTASYEQYF	TGTGCCAGCAGCTTGGCGAGGACGGCTTCCTACGAGCAGTACTTC
TRBV19	-	TRBJ1-5	-	CASGIVHTDQPQHF	TGTGCCAGTGGTATAGTGCATACCGATCAGCCCCAGCATTTT
TRBV29-1	-	TRBJ1-3	-	CSVRLGNTIYF	TGCAGCGTTCGTTTGGGAAACACCATATATTTT
TRBV2	many	TRBJ2-5	-	CASSLLDQETQYF	TGTGCCAGCAGTTTACTAGACCAAGAGACCCAGTACTTC
TRBV10-1	few	TRBJ2-7	-	CAIMLDHEQYF	TGCGCCATCATGCTTGACCACGAGCAGTACTTC
TRBV29-1	few	TRBJ2-7	-	CSVEVGRGDYEQYF	TGCAGCGTTGAAGTAGGCAGGGGTGACTACGAGCAGTACTTC
TRBV24-1	-	TRBJ1-3	-	CANRGSLSGNTIYF	TGTGCCAACAGAGGGAGTCTCTCTGGAAACACCATATATTTT
TRBV7-8	many	TRBJ2-5	TRBD2	CASSMGLAGGWEETQYF	TGTGCCAGCAGCATGGGACTAGCGGGGGGATGGGAAGAGACCCAGTACTTC
TRBV19	many	TRBJ1-1	-	CASSIGGENTEAFF	TGTGCCAGTAGTATTGGGGGGGAGAACACTGAAGCTTTCTTT
TRBV2	few	TRBJ2-1	TRBD2	CASSGGSYNEQFF	TGTGCCAGTAGCGGGGGTTCCTACAATGAGCAGTTCTTC
TRBV5-1	-	TRBJ1-6	-	CASSFVEGGPSSYNSPLHF	TGCGCCAGCAGCTTCGTGGAGGGGGGACCGAGCTCCTATAATTCACCCCTCCACTTT
TRBV10-2	-	TRBJ1-6	-	CASGPPRGNSYNSPLHF	TGCGCCAGCGGCCCTCCAAGGGGGAATTCCTATAATTCACCCCTCCACTTT
TRBV5-4	few	TRBJ2-1	-	CASSRSGASYNEQFF	TGTGCCAGCAGCCGATCCGGGGCGTCCTACAATGAGCAGTTCTTC
TRBV7-6	many	TRBJ2-1	-	CASSQPAGIGNEQFF	TGTGCCAGCAGCCAGCCCGCGGGCATCGGCAATGAGCAGTTCTTC
TRBV7-2	-	TRBJ2-5	-	CASSFSGVAETQYF	TGTGCCAGCAGCTTCTCCGGGGTCGCGGAGACCCAGTACTTC
TRBV6-4	-	TRBJ2-7	TRBD1	CASREPGQGGVEQYF	TGTGCCAGCAGGGAGCCGGGACAGGGGGGCGTCGAGCAGTACTTC
TRBV5-1	-	TRBJ2-5	-	CASSFGGVRRETQYF	TGCGCCAGCAGCTTCGGCGGGGTGAGGCGAGAGACCCAGTACTTC
TRBV14	-	TRBJ2-6	-	CASSQAEGANYGANVLTF	TGTGCCAGCAGCCAAGCGGAAGGAGCTAACTATGGGGCCAACGTCCTGACTTTC
TRBV5-1	-	TRBJ1-5	-	CASSLEGSYNQPQHF	TGCGCCAGCAGCTTGGAAGGCAGCTACAATCAGCCCCAGCATTTT
TRBV5-1	many	TRBJ1-2	-	CASSLESAYGYTF	TGCGCCAGCAGCTTGGAGTCAGCCTATGGCTACACCTTC
TRBV7-9	few	TRBJ2-3	-	CASSLSSMDTQYF	TGTGCCAGCAGCTTGAGTAGCATGGATACGCAGTATTTT
TRBV19	-	TRBJ2-1	-	CASSISVEQFF	TGTGCCAGTAGTATCAGCGTGGAGCAGTTCTTC
TRBV5-4	many	TRBJ2-1	-	CASSFYRAKNEQFF	TGTGCCAGCAGCTTTTACAGGGCCAAAAATGAGCAGTTCTTC
TRBV12-3/TRBV12-4	once	TRBJ1-6	TRBD1	CASSSAGTGGNSPLHF	TGTGCCAGCAGTTCCGCCGGGACAGGGGGCAATTCACCCCTCCACTTT
TRBV2	-	TRBJ1-4	-	CASKVGQIERLFF	TGTGCAAGCAAAGTTGGACAGATTGAAAGGCTGTTTTTT
TRBV20-1	-	TRBJ2-7	-	CSARDQAASYEQYF	TGCAGTGCTAGAGATCAAGCGGCCTCCTACGAGCAGTACTTC
TRBV12-3/TRBV12-4	-	TRBJ2-7	-	CASSRRDTEGYEQYF	TGTGCCAGCAGTAGGCGGGACACCGAAGGATACGAGCAGTACTTC
TRBV7-2	-	TRBJ1-1	-	CASSSWPNTEAFF	TGTGCCAGCAGCTCTTGGCCGAACACTGAAGCTTTCTTT
TRBV7-3	-	TRBJ1-1	-	CASSLGATEAFF	TGTGCCAGCAGCCTCGGGGCCACTGAAGCTTTCTTT
TRBV20-1	-	TRBJ2-5	-	CSANSQETQYF	TGCAGTGCTAACAGCCAAGAGACCCAGTACTTC
TRBV7-9	-	TRBJ2-1	-	CASNLLDNPYNEQFF	TGTGCCAGCAACCTACTTGACAACCCTTACAATGAGCAGTTCTTC
TRBV2	-	TRBJ1-4	TRBD1	CASRGDRDGEKLFF	TGTGCCAGCAGGGGGGACAGGGATGGAGAAAAACTGTTTTTT
TRBV10-3	-	TRBJ1-1	-	CAISESEGTGAFF	TGTGCCATCAGTGAGTCGGAGGGGACGGGAGCTTTCTTT
TRBV29-1	-	TRBJ2-1	-	CSVATPNSYNEQFF	TGCAGCGTTGCGACCCCAAACTCCTACAATGAGCAGTTCTTC
TRBV7-9	-	TRBJ1-1	-	CASTPPDYALKAFF	TGTGCCAGCACCCCCCCCGACTACGCCCTGAAAGCTTTCTTT
TRBV3-1	few	TRBJ2-3	TRBD2	CASGRGGKDTQYF	TGTGCCAGCGGGCGGGGGGGAAAAGATACGCAGTATTTT
TRBV10-1	-	TRBJ2-7	TRBD1	CASSEWDRGLPYEQYF	TGCGCCAGCAGTGAGTGGGACAGGGGACTTCCCTACGAGCAGTACTTC
TRBV15	many	TRBJ2-7	-	CATSRDRSGRVSYEQYF	TGTGCCACCAGCAGAGATCGCTCCGGCAGGGTCTCCTACGAGCAGTACTTC
TRBV9	many	TRBJ1-1	-	CASSVDFGEAFF	TGTGCCAGCAGCGTAGATTTTGGTGAAGCTTTCTTT
TRBV2	many	TRBJ2-1	TRBD1	CASGLNRGLVNEQFF	TGTGCCAGCGGTCTGAACAGGGGGCTGGTGAATGAGCAGTTCTTC
TRBV19	few	TRBJ1-2	TRBD1	CASSQGDRDHTF	TGTGCCAGTAGCCAAGGGGACAGGGATCACACCTTC
TRBV28	many	TRBJ2-7	-	CASSNDRSNEQYF	TGTGCCAGCAGCAACGACAGGAGCAACGAGCAGTACTTC
TRBV19	-	TRBJ1-3	-	CASQGPYSGNTIYF	TGTGCCAGTCAAGGGCCTTACTCTGGAAACACCATATATTTT